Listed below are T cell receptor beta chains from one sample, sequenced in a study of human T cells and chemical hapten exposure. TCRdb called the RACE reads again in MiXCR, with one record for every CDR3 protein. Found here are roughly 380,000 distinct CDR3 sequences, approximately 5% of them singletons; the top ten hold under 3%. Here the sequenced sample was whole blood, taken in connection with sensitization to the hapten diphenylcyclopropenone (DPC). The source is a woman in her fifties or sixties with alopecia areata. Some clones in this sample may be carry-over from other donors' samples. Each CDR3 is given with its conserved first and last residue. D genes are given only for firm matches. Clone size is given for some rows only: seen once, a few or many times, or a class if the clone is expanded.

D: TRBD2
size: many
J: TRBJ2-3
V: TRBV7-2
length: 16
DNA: TGTGCCAGCAGCTTAGTCGCGGGGGTGTACACAGATACGCAGTATTTT
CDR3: CASSLVAGVYTDTQYF

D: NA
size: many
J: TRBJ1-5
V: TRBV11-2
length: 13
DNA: TGTGCCAGCAGCTTAGGCCAAAGGCAGCCCCAGCATTTT
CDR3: CASSLGQRQPQHF

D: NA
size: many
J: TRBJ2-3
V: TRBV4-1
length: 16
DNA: TGCGCCAGCAGCCAAGAAGGCCGCGAAAGTTCAGATACGCAGTATTTT
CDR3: CASSQEGRESSDTQYF

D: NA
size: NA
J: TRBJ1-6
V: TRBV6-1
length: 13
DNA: TGTGCCAGCAGTGAAAAACTCAATTCACCCCTCCACTTT
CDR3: CASSEKLNSPLHF

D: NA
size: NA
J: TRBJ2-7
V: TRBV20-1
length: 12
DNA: TGCAGTGCTAGAGATCAAGGGAACGAGCAGTACTTC
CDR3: CSARDQGNEQYF

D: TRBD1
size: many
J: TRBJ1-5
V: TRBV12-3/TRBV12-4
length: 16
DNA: TGTGCCAGCAGTTCATGGACAGGGTCTGGCAATCAGCCCCAGCATTTT
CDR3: CASSSWTGSGNQPQHF

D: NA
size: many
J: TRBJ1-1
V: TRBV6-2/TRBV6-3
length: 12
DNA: TGTGCCAGCAGTTCGACCAGGGAGGAAGCTTTCTTT
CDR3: CASSSTREEAFF

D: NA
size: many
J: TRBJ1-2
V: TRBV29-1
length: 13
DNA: TGCAGCGTTGAATTGTTGAGGCCCTATGGCTACACCTTC
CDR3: CSVELLRPYGYTF

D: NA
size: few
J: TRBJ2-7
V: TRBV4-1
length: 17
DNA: TGCGCCAGCAGCCAAGCTATGGACCCGCCCCTCTCCTACGAGCAGTACTTC
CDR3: CASSQAMDPPLSYEQYF

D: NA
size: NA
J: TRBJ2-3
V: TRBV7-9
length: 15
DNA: TGTGCCAGCAGCTCGACTAGTCCTAGCACAGATACGCAGTATTTT
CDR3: CASSSTSPSTDTQYF

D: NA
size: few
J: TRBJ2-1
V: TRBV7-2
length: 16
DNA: TGTGCCAGCAGCCCCTTCGTCCGAGCAGGTTACAATGAGCAGTTCTTC
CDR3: CASSPFVRAGYNEQFF

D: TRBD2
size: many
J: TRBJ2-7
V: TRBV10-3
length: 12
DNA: TGTGCCACCGGGGACTACCAACACGAGCAGTACTTC
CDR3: CATGDYQHEQYF

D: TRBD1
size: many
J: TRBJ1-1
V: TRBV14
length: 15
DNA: TGTGCCAGCAGCCCGACCGGACAGGCTAGGACTGAAGCTTTCTTT
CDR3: CASSPTGQARTEAFF

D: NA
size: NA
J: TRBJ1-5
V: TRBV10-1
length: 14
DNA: TGCGCCAGCAGTTCAGGGCCGTCTCCTCAGCCCCAGCATTTT
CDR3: CASSSGPSPQPQHF

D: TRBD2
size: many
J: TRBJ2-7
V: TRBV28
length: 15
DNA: TGTGCCAGCAGTTTTCTAGCGGGGGATTCCTACGAGCAGTACTTC
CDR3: CASSFLAGDSYEQYF

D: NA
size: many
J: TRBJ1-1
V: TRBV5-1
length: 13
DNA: TGCGCCAGCAGCGAGGGTTATGCGGAAGAAGCTTTCTTT
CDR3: CASSEGYAEEAFF

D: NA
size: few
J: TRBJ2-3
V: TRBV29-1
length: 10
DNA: TGCAGCGTCCAGTCAGATACGCAGTATTTT
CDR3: CSVQSDTQYF

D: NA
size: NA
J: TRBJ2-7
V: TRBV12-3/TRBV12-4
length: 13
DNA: TGTGCCAGCAGTTTAGTGGGACTGGTAGAGCAGTACTTC
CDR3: CASSLVGLVEQYF

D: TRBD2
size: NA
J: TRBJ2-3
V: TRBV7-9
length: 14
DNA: TGTGCCAGCAACCGGGGACTAGGAGGAGATACGCAGTATTTT
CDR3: CASNRGLGGDTQYF

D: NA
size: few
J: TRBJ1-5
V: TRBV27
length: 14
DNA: TGTGCCAGCAGTCAGGGAGACGGTTATCAGCCCCAGCATTTT
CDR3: CASSQGDGYQPQHF

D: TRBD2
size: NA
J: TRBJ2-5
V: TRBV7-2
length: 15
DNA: TGTGCCAGCAGCTTAGGGGGAGGGAGCGGAGAGACCCAGTACTTC
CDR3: CASSLGGGSGETQYF

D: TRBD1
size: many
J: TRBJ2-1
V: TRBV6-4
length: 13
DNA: TGTGCCAGCAGTGGGACAGGGAATCATGAGCAGTTCTTC
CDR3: CASSGTGNHEQFF

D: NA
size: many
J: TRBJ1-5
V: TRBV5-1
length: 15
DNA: TGCGCCAGCAGCTTGTCAGGGGATAGCAATCAGCCCCAGCATTTT
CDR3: CASSLSGDSNQPQHF

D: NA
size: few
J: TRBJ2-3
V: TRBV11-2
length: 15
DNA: TGTGCCAGCACCCTCCTCGGCCCTAGCACAGATACGCAGTATTTT
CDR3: CASTLLGPSTDTQYF

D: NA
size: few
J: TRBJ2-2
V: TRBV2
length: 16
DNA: TGTGCCAGCAGTGAAACAGGGCAAACGAACACCGGGGAGCTGTTTTTT
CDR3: CASSETGQTNTGELFF

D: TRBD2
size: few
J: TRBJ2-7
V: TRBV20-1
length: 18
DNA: TGCAGTGCTAGAGATATGGGACTAGCGGGGGGTAGCTCCTACGAGCAGTACTTC
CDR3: CSARDMGLAGGSSYEQYF

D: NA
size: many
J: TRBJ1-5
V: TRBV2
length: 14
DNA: TGTGCCAGCAGTGAAGCGCGGAGGAATCAGCCCCAGCATTTT
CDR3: CASSEARRNQPQHF

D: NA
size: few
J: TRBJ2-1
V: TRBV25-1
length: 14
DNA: TGTGCCAGCAGGCTTAGCGGCTCCTACAATGAGCAGTTCTTC
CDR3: CASRLSGSYNEQFF

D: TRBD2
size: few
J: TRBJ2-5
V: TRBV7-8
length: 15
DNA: TGTGCCAGCAGCCCCTCCCCCGGGAGGGGAGAGACCCAGTACTTC
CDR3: CASSPSPGRGETQYF

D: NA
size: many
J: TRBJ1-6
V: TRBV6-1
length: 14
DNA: TGTGCCAGCAGTGACAGGGGTAGTAATTCACCCCTCCACTTT
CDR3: CASSDRGSNSPLHF

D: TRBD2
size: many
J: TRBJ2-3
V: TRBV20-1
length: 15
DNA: TGCAGTGCTACCGGACTAGCGGGAAGTGACGATACGCAGTATTTT
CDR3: CSATGLAGSDDTQYF

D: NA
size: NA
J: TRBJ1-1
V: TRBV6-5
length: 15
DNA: TGTGCCAGCAGTTACTCGATAGGGATGAACACTGAAGCTTTCTTT
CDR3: CASSYSIGMNTEAFF

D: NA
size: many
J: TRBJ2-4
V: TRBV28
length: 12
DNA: TGTGCCAGCAGTTTAGGCGGGGCCATTCAGTACTTC
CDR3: CASSLGGAIQYF

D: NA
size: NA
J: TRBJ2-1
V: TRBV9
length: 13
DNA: TGTGCCAGCAGCGTTAGCAACTACAATGAGCAGTTCTTC
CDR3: CASSVSNYNEQFF

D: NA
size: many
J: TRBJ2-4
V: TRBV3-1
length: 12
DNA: TGTGCCAGCAGCCACGACGGGGACATTCAGTACTTC
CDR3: CASSHDGDIQYF